Only a few counts were recorded for the clone carrying this TCR beta chain. At one end, the junction sequence differs from germline, possibly due to a read error. The CDR3 length is 14 residues. TCRbeta libraries were built with three rounds of nested PCR, modified from ARM-PCR. TCRdb re-called the multiplex PCR reads through MiXCR, storing one row per CDR3 protein. This sample has about 50,000 distinct CDR3 sequences; roughly 69% occur once, and the top ten carry around a quarter. This sample's RNA came from whole unsorted tissue. The normal lung tissue was taken more than 3 cm from the tumor edge. This record belongs to a study of tumor and adjacent non-tumor tissue in lung cancer.

The sequenced sample was distant non-tumor lung tissue. The chain joins TRBV12-3 or TRBV12-4 to TRBJ2-3; D unresolved. The clonotype comes from a woman between 55 and 75 years old with non-small cell lung cancer. The CDR3 DNA reads as TGTGCCAGCAGCTTCGGGCTGGGCCGAGATGCGCAGTATTTT. Protein product: CASSFGLGRDAQYF.